The T cell receptor beta chain under discussion was sequenced for a study of blood T cell repertoires in COVID-19. Libraries were prepared by immunoSEQ multiplex PCR; TCRdb keeps only in-frame clonotypes and omits some of them. The sample yields about 100,000 clones, more than 80% seen once. Germline-derived CDR1 and CDR2 are SGHRS and YFSETQ. V lost 4 bases to trimming and J lost 15 bases, with 17 bases between them. The CDR3 extends over 13 amino acids. The rearrangement links TRBV5-1 to TRBJ1-6; possible D gene TRBD1, 5 bases. This clonotype originated in a human donor in a cohort sampled during active COVID-19. What was sequenced was peripheral blood. The chain's CDR3 is CASSPVGEGLLHF. For the CDR3, the DNA is TGCGCCAGCAGCCCGGTGGGGGAGGGGCTCCTCCACTTT.